The 29 T cell receptor beta chains in this list originate from one sample, sequenced in a study of T cell repertoires in cytomegalovirus infection. One entry per CDR3 protein, called by TCRdb with MiXCR from the reads. The data show roughly 920,000 distinct CDR3 sequences, roughly 30% seen once. No cognate antigen is known for these TCRs. The sequenced sample was cultured CD8+ T cells from PBMCs, obtained from culture after CMV antigen stimulation. The receptors come from a human donor in good health (CMV status not recorded). Some clones in this sample may be carry-over from other donors' samples.

V gene TRBV13 combines with J gene TRBJ2-1, with TRBD2 matching 11 bases. Germline-derived CDR1 and CDR2 are PRHDT and FYEKMQ (reference sequence). CDR3 length: 16 residues. The V segment lost 4 bases and the J segment 5 bases; nucleotides outside the gene matches: 7. CDR3 bases: TGTGCCAGCAGCTCCCTCGGTAGCGGGGGGGACAATGAGCAGTTCTTC. Translation: CASSSLGSGGDNEQFF. Drawing the rest from reference TRBV13 and TRBJ2-1, the complete variable domain is AAGVIQSPRHLIKEKRETATLKCYPIPRHDTVYWYQQGPGQDPQFLISFYEKMQSDKGSIPDRFSAQQFSDYHSELNMSSLELGDSALYFCASSSLGSGGDNEQFFGPGTRLTVL.

This clonotype was seen only a few times. V and J are TRBV27 and TRBJ1-2, with 7 bases matching TRBD1. V shed 5 bases and J 4 bases; nucleotides not matched to a gene: 7. This CDR3 contains 14 residues. The germline gives CDR1 MNHEY, CDR2 SMNVEV (reference sequence). The DNA for the CDR3 is TGTGCCAGCAGTGCCCCCGGGACAGCCTATGGCTACACCTTC. Its protein is CASSAPGTAYGYTF.

This clonotype was observed at least ten times. The chain is built from TRBV7-8 and TRBJ1-6; TRBD1 matches 7 bases. V gave up 5 bases and J gave up 15 bases; unmatched junction bases: 7. Germline CDR1 and CDR2: SGHVS and FQNEAQ. CDR3 size: 12 residues. CDR3 amino acids: CASSPGQPNLHF. The CDR3 bases are TGTGCCAGCAGCCCGGGACAGCCGAACCTCCACTTT. Complete variable domain (other parts from reference TRBV7-8 and TRBJ1-6): GAGVSQSPRYKVAKRGQDVALRCDPISGHVSLFWYQQALGQGPEFLTYFQNEAQLDKSGLPSDRFFAERPEGSVSTLKIQRTQQEDSAVYLCASSPGQPNLHFGNGTRLTVT.

As regards this clonotype: The junction departs from the called germline gene at one end, perhaps through a read error. The chain has TRBV7-6 and TRBJ2-5; perhaps D is TRBD1 or TRBD2 (5 bases each). This CDR3 is 11 amino acids long. Germline V gene lookup returns CDR1 SGHVS and CDR2 FNYEAQ. The CDR3 sequence: CASSLPGTPQF. In DNA, the CDR3 is TGTGCCAGCAGCTTACCCGGGACGCCTCAATTC.

On this clonotype itself: Possible read error: a much larger clone is one base away. This rearrangement joins TRBV7-2 to TRBJ2-3, with 8 positions matching TRBD2. V gave up 3 bases and J gave up 5 bases; unmatched junction bases: 13. The CDR3 contains 17 residues. CDR1 and CDR2 from the germline V gene are SGHTA and FQGNSA. The CDR3 reads CASSFRGLVGYLDTQYF. The CDR3 coding sequence is TGTGCCAGCAGCTTCAGGGGACTAGTGGGGTATTTAGATACGCAGTATTTT. Based on the CDR3 plus reference TRBV7-2 and TRBJ2-3, the full variable domain is GAGVSQSPSNKVTEKGKDVELRCDPISGHTALYWYRQSLGQGLEFLIYFQGNSAPDKSGLPSDRFSAERTGGSVSTLTIQRTQQEDSAVYLCASSFRGLVGYLDTQYFGPGTRLTVL.

The chain employs TRBV9 and TRBJ1-1; 7 positions agree with TRBD1. The CDR3 runs 14 residues. Germline CDR1 SGDLS, CDR2 YYNGEE. V dropped 3 bases and J dropped 5; count of bases not matched to a gene: 7. CDR3 in amino acids: CASSAEGAKTEAFF. The CDR3 DNA reads TGTGCCAGCAGCGCCGAGGGGGCGAAAACTGAAGCTTTCTTT.

This chain joins TRBV9 and TRBJ2-3, with D possibly being TRBD2 (5 bases). Trimming took 0 bases from V and 3 from J, leaving 14 bases between them. The germline CDR1 and CDR2 sequences are SGDLS and YYNGEE. This CDR3 contains 16 residues. This CDR3 is CASSVVQSEGTDTQYF. The CDR3 DNA sequence: TGTGCCAGCAGCGTAGTACAAAGCGAGGGTACAGATACGCAGTATTTT. Filled out from reference TRBV9 and TRBJ2-3, the complete variable domain reads DSGVTQTPKHLITATGQRVTLRCSPRSGDLSVYWYQQSLDQGLQFLIQYYNGEERAKGNILERFSAQQFPDLHSELNLSSLELGDSALYFCASSVVQSEGTDTQYFGPGTRLTVL.

The V and J genes are TRBV19 and TRBJ1-2; D unclear. From germline, CDR1 is LNHDA and CDR2 SQIVND (reference sequence). There are 13 residues in the CDR3. Trimming left V 5 bases short and J 5 bases short, with 12 bases between. The CDR3 loop reads CASSPATPYGYTF. The CDR3 DNA sequence: TGTGCCAGTAGTCCTGCTACGCCTTATGGCTACACCTTC.

This clonotype was seen repeatedly, ten times or more. V is TRBV7-2 and J is TRBJ2-2; TRBD2 is a possible D gene (7 bases). V was trimmed by 1 base and J by 4 bases, leaving 16 bases between them. From germline, CDR1 is SGHTA and CDR2 FQGNSA. The CDR3 is made up of 17 amino acids. The CDR3, as DNA: TGTGCCAGCAGCTTAGAGGGGACGGGGGGCGTCACCGGGGAGCTGTTTTTT. This translates into CASSLEGTGGVTGELFF.

V gene TRBV19 combines with J gene TRBJ2-7; possibly TRBD2 for D (5 bases). The CDR3 has 13 amino acids. Per the germline V gene, CDR1 is LNHDA and CDR2 is SQIVND (reference sequence). Trimming removed 8 bases at V and 3 bases at J, with 14 bases between. Written as DNA, the CDR3 is TGTGCCAGTCGAGCAGCGGCCAGCTACGAGCAGTACTTC. Protein: CASRAAASYEQYF.

The CDR3 DNA is TGCAGTGCTAGAACGGGCCGCGGGGGCACAGATACGCAGTATTTT. This codes for CSARTGRGGTDTQYF. The chain links TRBV20-1 to TRBJ2-3, with D tentatively TRBD2 (6 bases). The CDR3 spans 15 residues. Trimming took off 2 bases at V and 1 base at J, with 13 bases between the two ends. Germline V CDR1 and CDR2: DFQATT, SNEGSKA (reference sequence).

The chain employs TRBV4-2 and TRBJ1-1; no definite D call. Germline CDR1 reads LGHNA; CDR2 reads YNFKEQ. Trimming cost V 0 bases and J 0 bases, with 8 bases left between them. The CDR3 runs 15 residues. CDR3 nucleotides: TGTGCCAGCAGCCAAGATGGAGTCGTGAACACTGAAGCTTTCTTT. Amino acids: CASSQDGVVNTEAFF.

This clonotype appeared a few times. The gene calls are TRBV6-5 and TRBJ2-7, with D uncertain. The length of the CDR3 is 14 residues. Trimming shortened V by 0 bases and J by 4 bases, and 10 bases separated the two germline ends. Germline V gene data show CDR1 as MNHEY and CDR2 as SVGAGI. The CDR3 loop is CASSYSPLLYEQYF. CDR3 DNA: TGTGCCAGCAGTTACTCTCCACTCCTTTACGAGCAGTACTTC.

CDR3 in amino acids: CASSQDPGPSYEQYF. CDR3 DNA: TGTGCCAGCAGCCAAGACCCAGGCCCTTCCTACGAGCAGTACTTC. J is TRBJ2-7 and V is TRBV3-1; D unclear. The CDR3 is 15 amino acids. V gave up 0 bases and J gave up 1 base, with 10 bases separating them. Germline V gene sequence: CDR1 LGHDT, CDR2 YNNKEL (reference sequence).

The chain recombines TRBV4-1 with TRBJ1-4, with unresolved D. Germline V gene data show CDR1 as MGHRA and CDR2 as YSYEKL. The CDR3 has 15 amino acids. Trimming stripped 3 bases from V and 8 bases from J, with 16 bases between. CDR3 residues: CASSQPGFGGEKLFF. CDR3 in DNA: TGCGCCAGCAGCCAGCCGGGATTCGGCGGGGAAAAACTGTTTTTT.

This clonotype was seen a few times. Written as DNA, the CDR3 is TGCAGTGCTAGGCAGGGCCCCGGTAACACTGAAGCTTTCTTT. Protein: CSARQGPGNTEAFF. The chain carries TRBV20-1 and TRBJ1-1; D perhaps matches TRBD1 (5 bases). CDR1 is DFQATT and CDR2 is SNEGSKA in the germline V gene (reference sequence). V was clipped by 3 bases and J by 2 bases, with 13 bases between them. The CDR3 length is 14 residues.

At least ten counts were recorded for this clonotype. The V and J genes are TRBV7-2 and TRBJ1-1; D not resolved. Germline CDR1 reads SGHTA; CDR2 reads FQGNSA. The V and J ends lost 1 base and 6 bases respectively, with 15 bases between them. The CDR3 covers 15 residues. The CDR3 sequence: CASSLGERGRAEAFF. CDR3 DNA: TGTGCCAGCAGCTTAGGTGAAAGAGGGAGGGCTGAAGCTTTCTTT.

A few counts support this clonotype. The genes are TRBV6-2 or TRBV6-3 and TRBJ2-3, with D hard to call. Trimming left V 2 bases short and J 6 bases short, with 3 bases between. CDR3 length: 11 residues. The germline CDR1 and CDR2 sequences are MNHEY and SVGEGT. CDR3 loop: CASSYVDTQYF. The CDR3, as DNA: TGTGCCAGCAGTTACGTGGATACGCAGTATTTT.

In this sample, this clonotype turned up a few times. The V call is TRBV6-6, the J call TRBJ1-5; D remains ambiguous. V was clipped by 4 bases and J by 0 bases, with 10 bases between them. The CDR3 loop spans 15 amino acids. Looked up from germline, CDR1 is MNHNY and CDR2 is SVGAGI (reference sequence). The CDR3 DNA follows: TGTGCCAGCAGTTCGCAAGAGAATAGCAATCAGCCCCAGCATTTT. It is translated as CASSSQENSNQPQHF.

Concerning this clonotype itself: The junction departs from germline at one end; a sequencing error may be responsible. The J gene is TRBJ1-1, the V gene TRBV4-1, with D possibly TRBD1 on 5 matching bases. Germline assignment: CDR1 MGHRA and CDR2 YSYEKL. The CDR3 is 15 residues long. The CDR3 region has the DNA TGCGCCAGTAGCCACCCAGGAGATGGGGGCACTGAAGCTTTCTTT. Translating gives CASSHPGDGGTEAFF.

The rearrangement links TRBV4-3 to TRBJ2-2; 7 bases map to TRBD1. Germline CDR1 and CDR2: LGHNA and YSLEER. V was clipped by 4 bases and J by 5 bases; unmatched bases: 7. The CDR3 extends over 15 amino acids. The CDR3 DNA sequence: TGCGCCAGCAGCCCCCCGACAGGGCTTACCGGGGAGCTGTTTTTT. This sequence encodes CASSPPTGLTGELFF.

This clonotype was detected only a few times. This sequence joins TRBV7-6 and TRBJ2-2, with D possibly TRBD2 on 6 matching bases. V was pared by 4 bases and J by 9 bases, with 9 bases between. CDR1 and CDR2 (germline): SGHVS, FNYEAQ. The CDR3 consists of 12 residues. In nucleotides, the CDR3 is TGTGCCAGCAGCTCGGAGGGCCGGGAGCTGTTTTTT. Protein product: CASSSEGRELFF.

In regard to this clonotype: Germline is not matched at one junction end, which may reflect a read error. The chain combines TRBV7-4 with TRBJ1-2; the D gene is possibly TRBD1 (5 bases). Germline assignment: CDR1 SGHVT and CDR2 SQSDAQ. The CDR3 consists of 14 residues. The CDR3, as DNA: TGTGCCAGCAGCTCTTGGGACCCTAACTATGGCTACATCTTC. Its translation: CASSSWDPNYGYIF.

There are a few counts of this clonotype. The chain is built from TRBV24-1 and TRBJ2-1; maybe TRBD1 (9 bases). This CDR3 spans 17 amino acids. V shed 4 bases and J shed 9 bases, with 24 bases lying between them. The germline CDR1 and CDR2 sequences are KGHDR and SFDVKD. CDR3 bases: TGTGCCACCAGTGAACTATCGGACAGGGGACTAGGGGCTGAGCAGTTCTTC. It is translated as CATSELSDRGLGAEQFF.

This sequence joins TRBV3-1 and TRBJ2-1; 9 bases align to TRBD1. This CDR3 comprises 14 residues. Trimming cost V 2 bases and J 7 bases; bases outside gene matches: 3. The germline V gene has CDR1 LGHDT and CDR2 YNNKEL (reference sequence). The CDR3 DNA reads as TGTGCCAGCAGCCAATGGGACAGGGCAAATGAGCAGTTCTTC. This codes for CASSQWDRANEQFF.

In the case of this clonotype: An end of the junction does not agree with germline; a read error may underlie this. As DNA, the CDR3 is TGTACCAGCAGTGGGGTGGGGGACAGTCTGGCCGAGACCCAGTACTTC. It translates to CTSSGVGDSLAETQYF. The chain has TRBV6-5 and TRBJ2-5; 7 bases are shared with TRBD1. CDR3 length equals 16 residues. The germline gives CDR1 MNHEY, CDR2 SVGAGI.

This clonotype was found many times. The genes are TRBV7-2 and TRBJ2-1, with 13 positions matching TRBD2. The CDR3 is 16 amino acids. The germline V gene has CDR1 SGHTA and CDR2 FQGNSA. Unmatched junction bases numbered 1, after V lost 3 bases and J lost 2 bases. The CDR3 protein is CASSFTSGGAYNEQFF. CDR3 coding DNA: TGTGCCAGCAGCTTTACTAGCGGGGGGGCCTACAATGAGCAGTTCTTC.

The chain has TRBV6-5 and TRBJ2-1; D uncertain. Germline CDR1 and CDR2: MNHEY and SVGAGI. The CDR3 covers 13 residues. V gave up 4 bases and J gave up 6 bases, with 10 bases separating them. CDR3 amino acids: CASSFTLRNEQFF. DNA of the CDR3: TGTGCCAGCAGTTTTACCCTGCGCAATGAGCAGTTCTTC.

This clonotype was found a few times. This chain joins TRBV19 and TRBJ1-2, with D perhaps TRBD1 (6 bases). Germline CDR1 is LNHDA and CDR2 is SQIVND (reference sequence). Trimming shortened V by 7 bases and J by 1 base, and 16 bases separated the two germline ends. The CDR3 has 15 residues. The CDR3 region has the DNA TGTGCCAGTATTGCAGTTGTGGGACATAACTATGGCTACACCTTC. Translated, it gives CASIAVVGHNYGYTF. The full variable domain, rest sourced from reference TRBV19 and TRBJ1-2, is DGGITQSPKYLFRKEGQNVTLSCEQNLNHDAMYWYRQDPGQGLRLIYYSQIVNDFQKGDIAEGYSVSREKKESFPLTVTSAQKNPTAFYLCASIAVVGHNYGYTFGSGTRLTVV.